Listed here are 29 T cell receptor beta chains from one sample, sequenced in a study of vaccination and CD4 T cells after COVID-19. Sequencing of cultured CD4+ T cell DNA used the Oncomine TCR Beta short-read assay. TCRdb itself ran the PCR reads through MiXCR, one entry per CDR3 protein. The table has thousands of distinct CDR3 sequences, 38% seen once. Antigen specificity for these receptors is unknown. Described treatment: roughly ten-day PBMC culture with coronavirus spike peptide pools or control peptides (ViraFEST assay). Gathered ahead of the COVID-19 pandemic (2011-2018) were the CD4+ T cells of the unexposed donor. Material: CD4+ T cells from blood, cultured in vitro. Every receptor here comes from a human donor in good health.

The chain links TRBV5-6 to TRBJ1-6, with unresolved D. Trimming cost V 0 bases and J 2 bases, with 9 bases left between them. CDR1 is SGHDT, CDR2 YYEEEE, per germline. The CDR3 is 16 residues long. The CDR3 protein is CASSLDWGTYNSPLHF. In DNA, the CDR3 is TGTGCCAGCAGCTTGGATTGGGGAACCTATAATTCACCCCTCCACTTT.

The J gene is TRBJ1-1, the V gene TRBV11-3, with D uncertain. The V end lost 4 bases, the J end lost 3 bases, and 9 bases lay between the germline ends. CDR3 length: 13 amino acids. The germline V gene encodes CDR1 SGHNT and CDR2 YENEEA. As DNA, the CDR3 is TGTGCCAGCAGCTCTAGCGGGGACACTGAAGCTTTCTTT. As protein: CASSSSGDTEAFF. Based on the CDR3 plus reference TRBV11-3 and TRBJ1-1, the full variable domain is EAGVVQSPRYKIIEKKQPVAFWCNPISGHNTLYWYLQNLGQGPELLIRYENEEAVDDSQLPKDRFSAERLKGVDSTLKIQPAELGDSAVYLCASSSSGDTEAFFGQGTRLTVV.

The V gene is TRBV28, the J gene TRBJ1-5; D is unresolved. The germline V gene has CDR1 MDHEN and CDR2 SYDVKM. V lost 2 bases, J lost 8 bases, and 13 bases lay in between. This CDR3 spans 14 amino acids. As DNA, the CDR3 is TGTGCCAGCAGTTTACAATTTCAGGAGAAGCCCCAGCATTTT. This sequence encodes CASSLQFQEKPQHF.

The genes are TRBV5-8 and TRBJ1-5; perhaps TRBD1 as D (5 bases). This CDR3 comprises 13 residues. Germline V gives CDR1 SGHTS, CDR2 YDEGEE. Trimming cost V 8 bases and J 8 bases, with 17 bases left between them. CDR3 residues: CASGDGRGEPQHF. The CDR3 DNA is TGTGCCAGTGGGGACGGGCGCGGGGAGCCCCAGCATTTT.

V is TRBV25-1 and J is TRBJ2-2, with 8 nucleotides matching TRBD1. This CDR3 spans 14 amino acids. Trimming took 4 bases from V and 6 from J; bases not matched to a gene: 4. Germline lookup yields CDR1 MGHDK and CDR2 SYGVNS. CDR3 coding DNA: TGTGCCAGCAGTGCCCCAGGGGGCCCCGGGGAGCTGTTTTTT. Its protein product is CASSAPGGPGELFF.

The chain couples TRBV6-1 to TRBJ1-3; 7 nucleotides agree with TRBD1. Germline V CDR1 and CDR2: MNHNS, SASEGT. After removal of 4 bases from V and 9 bases from J, the junction contained 6 bases not matched to a gene. There are 13 residues in the CDR3. The CDR3 loop reads CASSGQGKGTIYF. The CDR3 DNA reads as TGTGCCAGCAGTGGACAGGGAAAGGGCACCATATATTTT.

The CDR3, as DNA: TGCAGCGTTAAAGTTCCGACTAGCTCCTACGAGCAGTACTTC. Encoded protein: CSVKVPTSSYEQYF. The V call is TRBV29-1, the J call TRBJ2-7; weak D call: TRBD2 (6 bases). V lost 5 bases, J lost 0 bases, and 14 bases lay in between. Germline values: CDR1 SQVTM, CDR2 ANQGSEA. The length of the CDR3 is 14 residues.

This chain uses TRBV7-3 with TRBJ2-6; no firm D call. Germline V gene lookup returns CDR1 SGHTA and CDR2 FQGTGA. The CDR3 is made up of 15 amino acids. V was clipped by 4 bases and J by 4 bases, with 11 bases between them. For the CDR3, the DNA is TGTGCCAGCAGCTCAAGTAGGTCCGGGGCCAACGTCCTGACTTTC. Its translation is CASSSSRSGANVLTF.

J is TRBJ1-5 and V is TRBV10-3, with D possibly being TRBD1 (5 bases). Per germline, CDR1 ENHRY and CDR2 SYGVKD. The V end was cut by 3 bases, the J end by 5 bases, with 17 bases between. The CDR3 is 16 amino acids. The CDR3 DNA is TGTGCCATCAGTGACCCCACGCCAGGGAGGGATCAGCCCCAGCATTTT. It is translated as CAISDPTPGRDQPQHF.

V usage is TRBV10-3 and J usage is TRBJ2-1; D ambiguous. From germline, CDR1 is ENHRY and CDR2 SYGVKD. V dropped 0 bases and J dropped 7 bases, with 7 bases sitting between them. CDR3 size: 13 residues. CDR3 nucleotides: TGTGCCATCAGTGAGTCGGGAAGGAATGAGCAGTTCTTC. This gives the protein CAISESGRNEQFF.

The chain recombines TRBV20-1 with TRBJ1-1, with D possibly matching TRBD1 (6 bases). There are 14 residues in the CDR3. Germline loops: CDR1 DFQATT, CDR2 SNEGSKA (reference sequence). The V and J ends lost 3 bases and 8 bases respectively, with 19 bases between them. CDR3 amino acids: CSARDGQILWEAFF. CDR3 sequence (DNA): TGCAGTGCTAGGGATGGACAGATCCTTTGGGAAGCTTTCTTT.

This rearrangement joins TRBV11-2 to TRBJ2-5; perhaps TRBD2 as D (5 bases). The CDR3 contains 14 residues. Trimming took 0 bases from V and 2 from J, leaving 7 bases between them. Per germline, CDR1 SGHAT and CDR2 FQNNGV. CDR3 bases: TGTGCCAGCAGCTTAGAGCCGGGACAAGAGACCCAGTACTTC. Residues: CASSLEPGQETQYF.

The genes are TRBV12-3 or TRBV12-4 and TRBJ2-7, with 7 nucleotides matching TRBD1. Losses at the gene ends were 6 bases for V and 3 bases for J; bases not matched to a gene: 8. The CDR3 contains 14 residues. CDR3: CASSPRTGIYEQYF. The CDR3 coding sequence is TGTGCCAGCAGCCCCCGGACAGGCATCTACGAGCAGTACTTC.

This clonotype has just a few counts. One junction end does not reproduce the germline sequence, and a read error may be involved. The V and J genes are TRBV12-3 or TRBV12-4 and TRBJ2-3, with D possibly matching TRBD1 (5 bases). The CDR3 is made up of 13 amino acids. The CDR3 spells CAGRAGSTDTQYF. CDR3 nucleotides: TGTGCCGGCAGGGCTGGCAGCACAGATACGCAGTATTTT.

This clonotype was recorded once. The chain joins TRBV2 to TRBJ2-7, with D possibly called TRBD1 or TRBD2 (5 bases each). CDR3 length: 11 residues. Germline V CDR1 and CDR2: SNHLY, FYNNEI. The V gene lost 11 bases and the J gene lost 5 bases, with 13 bases spanning the gap. As DNA, the CDR3 is TGTGCCTCCGGGACGGTAGACGAGCAGTACTTC. This encodes CASGTVDEQYF.

The CDR3 DNA is TGTGCCAGCAGCGGAGCGGGGGGGGACAATGAGCAGTTCTTC. Translated, it gives CASSGAGGDNEQFF. The rearrangement uses TRBV11-3 and TRBJ2-1, with 10 bases lining up with TRBD2. The CDR3 runs 14 residues. The germline gives CDR1 SGHNT, CDR2 YENEEA. The V gene end was trimmed by 5 bases and the J gene end by 5 bases; junction bases not matched to a gene: 3. Full variable domain (remainder filled in from reference TRBV11-3 and TRBJ2-1): EAGVVQSPRYKIIEKKQPVAFWCNPISGHNTLYWYLQNLGQGPELLIRYENEEAVDDSQLPKDRFSAERLKGVDSTLKIQPAELGDSAVYLCASSGAGGDNEQFFGPGTRLTVL.

The chain is built from TRBV20-1 and TRBJ1-2; D is uncertain. The CDR3 contains 13 residues. V dropped 1 base and J dropped 8 bases, with 14 bases sitting between them. CDR1 and CDR2 (germline): DFQATT, SNEGSKA (reference sequence). The CDR3 is CSARVQPERGYTF. In nucleotides, the CDR3 is TGCAGTGCTAGAGTACAGCCCGAACGGGGCTACACCTTC.

CDR3 nucleotides: TGTGCCAGCAGCCCCCTACAGGGGCCACAAGAGACCCAGTACTTC. Residues: CASSPLQGPQETQYF. J is TRBJ2-5 and V is TRBV7-9, with 7 bases identical to TRBD1. This CDR3 comprises 15 residues. The V gene's germline CDR1 is SEHNR and CDR2 FQNEAQ (reference sequence). V lost 5 bases to trimming and J lost 2 bases; unmatched junction nucleotides: 8. The variable domain in full, with the rest retrieved from reference TRBV7-9 and TRBJ2-5, is DTGVSQNPRHKITKRGQNVTFRCDPISEHNRLYWYRQTLGQGPEFLTYFQNEAQLEKSRLLSDRFSAERPKGSFSTLEIQRTEQGDSAMYLCASSPLQGPQETQYFGPGTRLLVL.

This clonotype was seen only once. The V and J genes are TRBV2 and TRBJ1-2, with 12 positions matching TRBD1. The germline V gene has CDR1 SNHLY and CDR2 FYNNEI. This CDR3 has 16 residues. V was pared by 6 bases and J by 0 bases, with 5 bases of the junction left unmatched. Here the CDR3 reads CASSGTGGISNYGYTF. The CDR3 nucleotides are TGTGCCAGCAGCGGGACAGGGGGCATTTCTAACTATGGCTACACCTTC.

The chain employs TRBV3-1 and TRBJ2-5, with D tentatively TRBD2 (6 bases). The CDR3 has 14 residues. Germline assignment: CDR1 LGHDT and CDR2 YNNKEL (reference sequence). Trimming left V 2 bases short and J 2 bases short, with 9 bases between. CDR3 nucleotide sequence: TGTGCCAGCAGCCAAAGACTAGTACAAGAGACCCAGTACTTC. Translated, it gives CASSQRLVQETQYF.

J is TRBJ1-2 and V is TRBV6-5; tentative D call: TRBD1 (5 bases). The CDR3 has 17 residues. The V gene lost 0 bases and the J gene lost 6 bases, with 20 bases spanning the gap. The germline gives CDR1 MNHEY, CDR2 SVGAGI. In DNA, the CDR3 is TGTGCCAGCAGTTACTCCAGCCCGGCAGGGACTGCTCATGGCTACACCTTC. Protein sequence: CASSYSSPAGTAHGYTF.

Only a few counts were recorded for this clonotype. The gene calls are TRBV6-1 and TRBJ2-7; D is unresolved. Deletions cut 1 base from V and 6 bases from J, with 16 bases between. Looked up from germline, CDR1 is MNHNS and CDR2 is SASEGT. The CDR3 covers 15 residues. The CDR3, as DNA: TGTGCCAGCAGTGAAGTGGCGGCTCTCTTTGGCGAGCAGTACTTC. Its protein is CASSEVAALFGEQYF.

The gene calls are TRBV24-1 and TRBJ1-5; unclear D gene. Germline assignment: CDR1 KGHDR and CDR2 SFDVKD. The CDR3 loop spans 14 amino acids. V was clipped by 5 bases and J by 2 bases, with 9 bases between them. The CDR3 DNA is TGTGCCACCAGTGGAGGGAAGCGCAATCAGCCCCAGCATTTT. This translates into CATSGGKRNQPQHF.

The chain combines TRBV30 with TRBJ1-1; D is ambiguous. CDR3 length equals 13 residues. Germline-derived CDR1 and CDR2 are GTSNPN and SVGIG (reference sequence). Trimming removed 5 bases from V and 1 base from J, with 11 bases in between. Here the CDR3 reads CAWGRVPNTEAFF. In DNA, the CDR3 is TGTGCCTGGGGGCGGGTTCCGAACACTGAAGCTTTCTTT.

V gene TRBV12-3 or TRBV12-4 combines with J gene TRBJ2-5, with a possible D match to TRBD1 (5 bases). With 10 bases removed from V and 2 bases from J, the gap between germline ends came to 8 bases. The length of the CDR3 is 11 residues. This CDR3 reads CATSGQETQYF. The CDR3 bases are TGTGCCACCTCAGGGCAAGAGACCCAGTACTTC.

This chain connects TRBV15 to TRBJ2-7; D not certain. The length of the CDR3 is 13 residues. Trimming stripped 0 bases from V and 6 bases from J, with 9 bases between. The germline gives CDR1 LNHNV, CDR2 YYDKDF (reference sequence). The CDR3 DNA reads as TGTGCCACCAGCAGAGATTCATTGGCCGAGCAGTACTTC. Its translation: CATSRDSLAEQYF.

The chain joins TRBV6-2 or TRBV6-3 to TRBJ1-1, with a possible D match to TRBD1 (6 bases). This CDR3 is built from 15 residues. The germline V and J ends were trimmed by 6 bases and 3 bases, with 17 bases remaining between them. Germline loops: CDR1 MNHEY, CDR2 SVGEGT. The CDR3 sequence: CASSPKQGGDTEAFF. The CDR3 nucleotides read TGTGCCAGCAGCCCAAAACAGGGAGGGGACACTGAAGCTTTCTTT.

This clonotype was seen more than once but under ten times. The chain joins TRBV25-1 to TRBJ2-7; D not resolved. Germline V gene lookup returns CDR1 MGHDK and CDR2 SYGVNS. The ends were cut back, 1 base at V and 3 bases at J, with 13 bases in the middle. The CDR3 covers 15 residues. The CDR3 nucleotides read TGTGCCAGCAGTGAATCAGGCAGTTCCTACTACGAGCAGTACTTC. Translating it yields CASSESGSSYYEQYF.

This chain joins TRBV6-1 and TRBJ2-6; D is ambiguous. CDR1 and CDR2 (germline): MNHNS, SASEGT. This CDR3 spans 16 amino acids. Trimming cost V 7 bases and J 1 base, with 14 bases left between them. CDR3 residues: CASKNELRSGANVLTF. Written as DNA, the CDR3 is TGTGCCAGCAAAAACGAACTTCGATCTGGGGCCAACGTCCTGACTTTC.